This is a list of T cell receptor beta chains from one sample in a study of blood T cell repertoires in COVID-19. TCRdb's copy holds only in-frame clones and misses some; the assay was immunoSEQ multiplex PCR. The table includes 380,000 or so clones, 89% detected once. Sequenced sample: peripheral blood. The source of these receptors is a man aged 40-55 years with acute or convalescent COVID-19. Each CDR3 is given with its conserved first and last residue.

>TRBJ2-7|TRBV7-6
CASSNLRGPPSYEQYF
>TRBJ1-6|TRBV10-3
CAISESNRGDYNSPLHF
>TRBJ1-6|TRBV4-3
CASSQDRAINSPLHF
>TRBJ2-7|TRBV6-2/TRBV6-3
CASSISGGSYEQYF
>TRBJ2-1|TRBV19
CASRSEPGLAVSSYNEQFF
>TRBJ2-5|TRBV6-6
CASSYRVETQYF
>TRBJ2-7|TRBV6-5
CASSRASADSYEQYF
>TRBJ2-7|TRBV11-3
CASSLPGQTYEQYF
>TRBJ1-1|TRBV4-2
CASSPREAEAFF
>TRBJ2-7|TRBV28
CASRLAGVINEQYF
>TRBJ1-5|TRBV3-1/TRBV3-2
CASSQGRHNQPQHF
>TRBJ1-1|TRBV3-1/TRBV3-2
CASSRRGEGTEAFF
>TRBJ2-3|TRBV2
CASSVTSGGHSSFSTDTQYF
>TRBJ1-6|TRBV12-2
CASRRNRSAYNSPLHF
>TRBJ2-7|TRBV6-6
CASSYTRTSDYEQYF
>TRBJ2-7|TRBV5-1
CASSASSYEQYF
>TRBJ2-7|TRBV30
CAWSSGTGAYEQYF
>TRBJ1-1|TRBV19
CASTVQGANTEAFF
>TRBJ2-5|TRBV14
CASSSRQVSQETQYF
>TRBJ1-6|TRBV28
CASQSGGRNSPLHF